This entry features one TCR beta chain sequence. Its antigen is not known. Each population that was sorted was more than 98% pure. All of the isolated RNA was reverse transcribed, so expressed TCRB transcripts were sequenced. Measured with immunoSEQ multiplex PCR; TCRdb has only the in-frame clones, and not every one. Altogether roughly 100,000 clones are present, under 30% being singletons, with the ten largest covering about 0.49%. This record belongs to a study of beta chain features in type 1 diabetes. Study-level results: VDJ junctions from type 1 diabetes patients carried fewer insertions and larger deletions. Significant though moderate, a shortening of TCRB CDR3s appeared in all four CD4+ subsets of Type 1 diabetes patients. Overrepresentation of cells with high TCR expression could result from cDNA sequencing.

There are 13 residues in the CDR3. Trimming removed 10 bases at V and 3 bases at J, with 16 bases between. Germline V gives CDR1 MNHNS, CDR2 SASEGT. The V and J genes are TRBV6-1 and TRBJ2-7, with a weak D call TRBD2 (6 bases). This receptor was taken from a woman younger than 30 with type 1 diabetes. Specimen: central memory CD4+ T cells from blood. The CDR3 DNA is TGTGCCATACGGTCGGGACTCAGCTACGAGCAGTACTTC. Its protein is CAIRSGLSYEQYF.